The clone carrying this T cell receptor beta chain has only one observation. This sample was taken from a study of blood T cell repertoires in COVID-19. Turning to the study itself: PBMCs, B-cell-depleted T cells, or T cells provided the cDNA or gDNA that made up the material.

J was trimmed by 8 bases and V by 3 bases; bases with no gene match: 7. Germline values: CDR1 LGHDT, CDR2 YNNKEL (reference sequence). The CDR3 extends over 14 amino acids. The assay was immunoSEQ multiplex PCR, and TCRdb's table has in-frame clones only and misses some. The top ten hold 13% of the sample, which has some 180,000 clones, 75% to 85% seen once. The receptor comes from a human donor in a cohort sampled during active COVID-19. This chain links TRBV3-1 (or the pseudogene TRBV3-2) with TRBJ2-1; 7 bases map to TRBD2. The specimen sequenced was peripheral blood. In DNA form, the CDR3 reads TGTGCCAGCAGCCAGCAGCTAGCGGTTGATGAGCAGTTCTTC. This encodes CASSQQLAVDEQFF.